What follows are 19 T cell receptor beta chains derived from one specimen sequenced in a study of shared clonotypes between healthy human individuals. The method was immunoSEQ multiplex PCR; TCRdb's version includes in-frame clones alone and lacks a portion of them. The sample lists about half a million clones; more than 65% were seen once. Sequences were obtained from PBMCs. The receptors stem from a woman aged 40 to 50 in good health. Some clones in this sample may be carry-over from other donors' samples.

V usage is TRBV29-1 and J usage is TRBJ2-7; a weak D match, TRBD1 (9 bases). Germline lookup yields CDR1 SQVTM and CDR2 ANQGSEA. V was clipped by 7 bases and J by 6 bases, with 19 bases between them. This CDR3 is built from 13 residues. CDR3 sequence: CSAGGTGNVEQYF. For the CDR3, the DNA is TGCAGCGCGGGAGGGACAGGGAATGTCGAGCAGTACTTC.

The rearrangement links TRBV19 to TRBJ2-6; D gene ambiguous. Germline V lookup: CDR1 LNHDA, CDR2 SQIVND (reference sequence). The CDR3 contains 19 residues. V lost 3 bases and J lost 0, with 18 bases in between. Written as DNA, the CDR3 is TGTGCCAGTAGTATGCAAGGCTACAAGGGAAACTCTGGGGCCAACGTCCTGACTTTC. It yields the protein CASSMQGYKGNSGANVLTF.

The chain carries TRBV27 and TRBJ2-7, with TRBD2 as a possible D gene (5 bases). The germline V and J ends were trimmed by 7 bases and 5 bases, with 18 bases remaining between them. The CDR3 runs to 14 residues. CDR1 and CDR2 (germline): MNHEY, SMNVEV (reference sequence). CDR3 in DNA: TGTGCCAGCATGAGGAGCGGCCCCTGGGACGAGCAGTACTTC. This gives the protein CASMRSGPWDEQYF.

The chain uses TRBV28 and TRBJ2-2, with 10 bases lining up with TRBD2. The CDR3 loop spans 16 amino acids. Trimming cost V 1 base and J 5 bases; bases outside gene matches: 4. Germline CDR1 reads MDHEN; CDR2 reads SYDVKM. CDR3 DNA: TGTGCCAGCAGTTTATTGACTAGCGGGCCTACCGGGGAGCTGTTTTTT. It is translated as CASSLLTSGPTGELFF.

This clone was recorded a few times. V and J are TRBV2 and TRBJ2-3; the match to TRBD2 covers 15 bases. The CDR3 spans 14 residues. The V gene end was trimmed by 6 bases and the J gene end by 10 bases; junction bases not matched to a gene: 5. The germline CDR1 and CDR2 sequences are SNHLY and FYNNEI. As DNA, the CDR3 is TGTGCCAGCAGGCAGGGACTAGCGGGAGGTCCGCAGTATTTT. It encodes CASRQGLAGGPQYF. Full variable domain (outside the CDR3, taken from reference TRBV2 and TRBJ2-3): EPEVTQTPSHQVTQMGQEVILRCVPISNHLYFYWYRQILGQKVEFLVSFYNNEISEKSEIFDDQFSVERPDGSNFTLKIRSTKLEDSAMYFCASRQGLAGGPQYFGPGTRLTVL.

About this clone itself: Since the CDR3 does not end with the conserved phenylalanine or tryptophan, this likely comes from a read error. The CDR3 loop is CSVVAGLGPYEQYL. The DNA for the CDR3 is TGCAGCGTGGTGGCTGGGCTGGGACCCTACGAGCAGTACCTC. The chain is built from TRBV29-1 and TRBJ2-7; the D gene could be TRBD1 or TRBD2 (5 bases each). The CDR3 is 14 amino acids. CDR1 SQVTM and CDR2 ANQGSEA come from the germline V gene. V was clipped by 6 bases and J by 2 bases, with 17 bases between them.

The CDR3, as DNA: TGTGCCAGCAGCCAGGGGTACACTGAAGCTTTCTTT. Protein product: CASSQGYTEAFF. The chain joins TRBV6-5 to TRBJ1-1; possibly TRBD1 for D (6 bases). The CDR3 has 12 amino acids. The germline V and J ends were trimmed by 6 bases and 3 bases, with 8 bases remaining between them. The germline gives CDR1 MNHEY, CDR2 SVGAGI.

The chain couples TRBV2 to TRBJ1-3, with D maybe TRBD1 (5 bases). In germline, CDR1 is SNHLY, CDR2 FYNNEI. Trimming took off 6 bases at V and 2 bases at J, with 11 bases between the two ends. CDR3 length: 14 amino acids. The CDR3, as DNA: TGTGCCAGCAGAACGACAGTCGCTGGAAACACCATATATTTT. Encoded protein: CASRTTVAGNTIYF.

This chain links TRBV6-4 with TRBJ2-1, with a possible D match to TRBD2 (6 bases). Germline CDR1 reads MRHNA; CDR2 reads SNTAGT. V was clipped by 4 bases and J by 0 bases, with 13 bases between them. CDR3 length: 16 residues. The CDR3 DNA sequence: TGTGCCAGCAGTGTCGAGCGGGCTAGCTCCTACAATGAGCAGTTCTTC. Amino acids: CASSVERASSYNEQFF.

The CDR3 region has the DNA TGTGCCAGCAGTCTCCTGGACAGTATGAACACTGAAGCTTTCTTT. It yields the protein CASSLLDSMNTEAFF. V and J are TRBV28 and TRBJ1-1, with a possible D match to TRBD1 (6 bases). The germline V and J ends were trimmed by 5 bases and 0 bases, with 13 bases remaining between them. This CDR3 comprises 15 residues. Germline CDR1 and CDR2: MDHEN and SYDVKM. Variable domain in full (rest from reference TRBV28 and TRBJ1-1): DVKVTQSSRYLVKRTGEKVFLECVQDMDHENMFWYRQDPGLGLRLIYFSYDVKMKEKGDIPEGYSVSREKKERFSLILESASTNQTSMYLCASSLLDSMNTEAFFGQGTRLTVV.

This sequence joins TRBV7-9 and TRBJ2-7, with D possibly TRBD2 on 5 matching bases. CDR3 length: 12 amino acids. V gave up 4 bases and J gave up 7 bases, with 11 bases separating them. Germline V gives CDR1 SEHNR, CDR2 FQNEAQ (reference sequence). This CDR3 reads CASSWGDSEQYF. CDR3 nucleotide sequence: TGTGCCAGCAGCTGGGGAGATTCGGAGCAGTACTTC.

A single count supports this clone. The gene calls are TRBV7-2 and TRBJ1-1; TRBD1 matches at 7 bases. The ends lost 1 base at V and 5 bases at J; junction bases unmatched: 4. Germline CDR1 SGHTA, CDR2 FQGNSA. The CDR3 totals 14 residues. The CDR3 DNA reads TGTGCCAGCAGCTTAGAGTCAGGGGGAACTGAAGCTTTCTTT. This codes for CASSLESGGTEAFF. Together with reference TRBV7-2 and TRBJ1-1, the CDR3 gives the full variable domain: GAGVSQSPSNKVTEKGKDVELRCDPISGHTALYWYRQSLGQGLEFLIYFQGNSAPDKSGLPSDRFSAERTGGSVSTLTIQRTQQEDSAVYLCASSLESGGTEAFFGQGTRLTVV.

The sample holds a few counts of this clone. The chain recombines TRBV14 with TRBJ1-1; tentative D call: TRBD1 (5 bases). The germline CDR1 and CDR2 sequences are SGHDN and FVKESK. This CDR3 region has 14 residues. Trimming pared 4 bases from V and 6 bases from J, leaving 15 bases between. The chain's CDR3 is CASSLGGRAPEAFF. The CDR3 coding sequence is TGTGCCAGCAGCCTCGGGGGGAGGGCCCCTGAAGCTTTCTTT.

The genes are TRBV5-6 and TRBJ2-1; no reliable D call. The CDR3 has 15 residues. Germline V CDR1 and CDR2: SGHDT, YYEEEE. Trimming stripped 0 bases from V and 7 bases from J, with 14 bases between. CDR3 loop: CASSLGRKELNEQFF. CDR3 in DNA: TGTGCCAGCAGCTTGGGAAGGAAGGAACTTAATGAGCAGTTCTTC. The full variable domain, completed using reference TRBV5-6 and TRBJ2-1, is DAGVTQSPTHLIKTRGQQVTLRCSPKSGHDTVSWYQQALGQGPQFIFQYYEEEERQRGNFPDRFSGHQFPNYSSELNVNALLLGDSALYLCASSLGRKELNEQFFGPGTRLTVL.

In this sample, this clone turned up many times. The chain has TRBV6-1 and TRBJ2-3, with 12 bases identical to TRBD2. Germline CDR1 reads MNHNS; CDR2 reads SASEGT. This CDR3 contains 17 residues. After removal of 2 bases from V and 3 bases from J, the junction contained 6 bases not matched to a gene. The CDR3 DNA is TGTGCCAGCAGTGAAATGCTAGCGGGAGGGAAGACAGATACGCAGTATTTT. Residues: CASSEMLAGGKTDTQYF.

As concerns this clone: A far larger clone differs by one base, so this is likely a read error. This chain links TRBV11-2 with TRBJ1-2, with a tentative D call TRBD1 (6 bases). This CDR3 spans 13 amino acids. Germline CDR1 and CDR2: SGHAT and FQNNGV. CDR3 DNA sequence: TGTGCCAACAGCCAGGGGACAACCTATGGCTACACCTTC. Protein product: CANSQGTTYGYTF.

The chain uses TRBV7-9 and TRBJ2-1, with 9 nucleotides matching TRBD2. The CDR3 covers 15 residues. J gave up 7 bases and V 1 base, and 5 bases lay outside the gene matches. Germline V gene sequence: CDR1 SEHNR, CDR2 FQNEAQ (reference sequence). This CDR3 reads CASSLGSGRVNEQFF. The CDR3 region has the DNA TGTGCCAGCAGCTTAGGTAGCGGGAGAGTTAATGAGCAGTTCTTC.

Points on this clone: One base separates it from a far larger clone, so it is likely a read error. This specimen includes other DNA sequences encoding the same CDR3. CDR3 bases: TGTGCCAGTAGACCTTTCACAGGGGGCGATGATCAGCCCCAGCATTTC. Amino acids: CASRPFTGGDDQPQHF. The V call is TRBV19, the J call TRBJ1-5, with 9 bases aligning to TRBD1. Germline-derived CDR1 and CDR2 are LNHDA and SQIVND (reference sequence). The CDR3 covers 16 residues.

The chain recombines TRBV10-2 with TRBJ1-5, with D unclear. The germline CDR1 and CDR2 sequences are WSHSY and SAAADI. The length of the CDR3 is 13 residues. V shed 4 bases and J shed 3 bases, with 7 bases lying between them. The CDR3 sequence is CASSGQVNQPQHF. CDR3 in DNA: TGCGCCAGCAGTGGGCAGGTCAATCAGCCCCAGCATTTT.